The rows below give T cell receptor beta chains drawn from one sample of a study of post-analysis software for immune sequencing data. From the PCR reads, TCRdb called clonotypes with MiXCR, one entry per CDR3 protein. The sample contains roughly 800,000 distinct CDR3 sequences, approximately 44% of which appear only once. The sample comprised blood. Receptors were obtained from a girl aged 5-17 years with multiple sclerosis. The CDR3 runs from the conserved cysteine through the conserved F or W. Fields, in order: clone size, D gene, V gene, J gene, CDR3 length, CDR3 protein, CDR3 DNA. D genes are given only for firm matches. Only some rows state a clone size, as once, few, many or a class for expanded clones.

clone size: NA
D gene: NA
V gene: TRBV5-1
J gene: TRBJ2-5
CDR3 length: 14
CDR3 protein: CASSSTGHQETQYF
CDR3 DNA: TGCGCCAGCAGCTCGACAGGACACCAAGAGACCCAGTACTTC

clone size: NA
D gene: NA
V gene: TRBV7-2
J gene: TRBJ1-2
CDR3 length: 14
CDR3 protein: CASSQEGVGYGYTF
CDR3 DNA: TGTGCCAGCAGCCAGGAGGGAGTCGGCTATGGCTACACCTTC

clone size: once
D gene: NA
V gene: TRBV20-1
J gene: TRBJ1-1
CDR3 length: 15
CDR3 protein: CSARVENSMNTEAFF
CDR3 DNA: TGCAGTGCTAGAGTGGAGAATTCCATGAACACTGAAGCTTTCTTT

clone size: NA
D gene: NA
V gene: TRBV29-1
J gene: TRBJ2-5
CDR3 length: 12
CDR3 protein: CSVVGAQETQYF
CDR3 DNA: TGCAGCGTTGTAGGGGCCCAAGAGACCCAGTACTTC

clone size: NA
D gene: NA
V gene: TRBV11-2
J gene: TRBJ1-5
CDR3 length: 15
CDR3 protein: CASSPDSYSNQPQHF
CDR3 DNA: TGTGCCAGCAGCCCCGACAGCTATAGCAATCAGCCCCAGCATTTT

clone size: NA
D gene: NA
V gene: TRBV25-1
J gene: TRBJ2-7
CDR3 length: 16
CDR3 protein: CASSDPGQEGPYEQYF
CDR3 DNA: TGTGCCAGCAGTGATCCCGGACAGGAGGGGCCCTACGAGCAGTACTTC

clone size: NA
D gene: NA
V gene: TRBV5-1
J gene: TRBJ2-3
CDR3 length: 17
CDR3 protein: CASAAWGAGDRTDTQYF
CDR3 DNA: TGCGCCAGCGCCGCGTGGGGGGCGGGAGATCGAACAGATACGCAGTATTTT

clone size: NA
D gene: NA
V gene: TRBV20-1
J gene: TRBJ2-5
CDR3 length: 15
CDR3 protein: CSASPGDGNQETQYF
CDR3 DNA: TGCAGTGCCAGTCCTGGGGATGGTAACCAAGAGACCCAGTACTTC

clone size: many
D gene: TRBD2
V gene: TRBV20-1
J gene: TRBJ2-3
CDR3 length: 16
CDR3 protein: CSARASRREGTDTQYF
CDR3 DNA: TGCAGTGCTAGGGCGTCCCGGCGGGAGGGGACAGATACGCAGTATTTT

clone size: once
D gene: NA
V gene: TRBV27
J gene: TRBJ1-1
CDR3 length: 14
CDR3 protein: CASRGDTLNTEAFF
CDR3 DNA: TGTGCCAGCAGGGGGGACACTCTGAACACTGAAGCTTTCTTT

clone size: NA
D gene: NA
V gene: TRBV12-3/TRBV12-4
J gene: TRBJ2-7
CDR3 length: 12
CDR3 protein: CASSLLGVEQYF
CDR3 DNA: TGTGCCAGCAGTTTATTGGGGGTCGAGCAGTACTTC

clone size: NA
D gene: TRBD2
V gene: TRBV10-2
J gene: TRBJ2-7
CDR3 length: 14
CDR3 protein: CASSTGTSRYEQYF
CDR3 DNA: TGCGCCAGCAGTACCGGGACTAGTAGGTACGAGCAGTACTTC

clone size: once
D gene: NA
V gene: TRBV3-1
J gene: TRBJ2-5
CDR3 length: 20
CDR3 protein: CASSPIRDTHKNIRQETQYF
CDR3 DNA: TGTGCCAGCAGTCCCATCCGGGACACTCACAAAAACATTCGCCAAGAGACCCAGTACTTC

clone size: NA
D gene: TRBD2
V gene: TRBV5-1
J gene: TRBJ2-1
CDR3 length: 14
CDR3 protein: CASSLSAGANEQFF
CDR3 DNA: TGCGCCAGCAGCTTGTCGGCGGGAGCCAATGAGCAGTTCTTC

clone size: few
D gene: NA
V gene: TRBV9
J gene: TRBJ2-5
CDR3 length: 16
CDR3 protein: CASSPAGQGLNNEQYF
CDR3 DNA: TGTGCCAGCAGCCCGGCTGGGCAGGGCCTTAACAATGAGCAGTACTTC

clone size: NA
D gene: NA
V gene: TRBV29-1
J gene: TRBJ2-7
CDR3 length: 12
CDR3 protein: CSVVTSLYEQYF
CDR3 DNA: TGCAGCGTTGTTACCTCCCTGTACGAGCAGTACTTC

clone size: few
D gene: NA
V gene: TRBV18
J gene: TRBJ2-7
CDR3 length: 11
CDR3 protein: CASSPAHEQYF
CDR3 DNA: TGTGCCAGCTCACCAGCCCACGAGCAGTACTTC

clone size: once
D gene: TRBD1
V gene: TRBV5-1
J gene: TRBJ1-2
CDR3 length: 14
CDR3 protein: CASRATGALNGYTF
CDR3 DNA: TGCGCCAGCAGGGCAACAGGGGCCCTTAATGGCTACACCTTC

clone size: NA
D gene: NA
V gene: TRBV12-3/TRBV12-4
J gene: TRBJ1-5
CDR3 length: 13
CDR3 protein: CASTIGENQPQHF
CDR3 DNA: TGTGCCAGCACCATAGGGGAGAATCAGCCCCAGCATTTT

clone size: NA
D gene: NA
V gene: TRBV6-5
J gene: TRBJ1-2
CDR3 length: 14
CDR3 protein: CASSRGANTYGYTF
CDR3 DNA: TGTGCCAGCAGTAGAGGAGCCAATACTTATGGCTACACCTTC

clone size: NA
D gene: TRBD2
V gene: TRBV9
J gene: TRBJ2-7
CDR3 length: 15
CDR3 protein: CASSPRGGLSDEQYF
CDR3 DNA: TGTGCCAGCAGCCCCCGGGGGGGACTCTCCGACGAGCAGTACTTC

clone size: NA
D gene: TRBD2
V gene: TRBV9
J gene: TRBJ2-7
CDR3 length: 16
CDR3 protein: CASSPRFIAGIDEQYF
CDR3 DNA: TGTGCCAGCAGCCCCCGGTTCATAGCGGGAATCGACGAGCAGTACTTC

clone size: few
D gene: TRBD1
V gene: TRBV29-1
J gene: TRBJ2-5
CDR3 length: 14
CDR3 protein: CSVRPGQGLETQYF
CDR3 DNA: TGCAGCGTTAGGCCGGGACAGGGATTAGAGACCCAGTACTTC

clone size: NA
D gene: TRBD2
V gene: TRBV20-1
J gene: TRBJ2-7
CDR3 length: 16
CDR3 protein: CSARGPSAGGPVEQYF
CDR3 DNA: TGCAGTGCTAGAGGACCCTCAGCGGGAGGGCCCGTCGAGCAGTACTTC

clone size: few
D gene: TRBD1
V gene: TRBV7-2
J gene: TRBJ1-1
CDR3 length: 13
CDR3 protein: CASSFQQGVEAFF
CDR3 DNA: TGTGCCAGCAGCTTTCAACAGGGGGTTGAAGCTTTCTTT

clone size: NA
D gene: TRBD1
V gene: TRBV20-1
J gene: TRBJ2-4
CDR3 length: 13
CDR3 protein: CSARQGQAIIQYF
CDR3 DNA: TGCAGTGCTAGACAGGGACAGGCAATCATTCAGTACTTC

clone size: NA
D gene: NA
V gene: TRBV5-1
J gene: TRBJ2-1
CDR3 length: 12
CDR3 protein: CASRAQAYEQFF
CDR3 DNA: TGCGCCAGCAGGGCACAGGCCTACGAGCAGTTCTTC

clone size: NA
D gene: NA
V gene: TRBV7-9
J gene: TRBJ1-2
CDR3 length: 14
CDR3 protein: CASSLDRPRDGYTF
CDR3 DNA: TGTGCCAGCAGCCTAGACAGGCCCAGGGATGGCTACACCTTC

clone size: many
D gene: NA
V gene: TRBV11-2
J gene: TRBJ2-1
CDR3 length: 15
CDR3 protein: CASSLVRSSYNEQFF
CDR3 DNA: TGTGCCAGCAGCTTAGTTCGGAGCTCCTACAATGAGCAGTTCTTC

clone size: few
D gene: NA
V gene: TRBV20-1
J gene: TRBJ2-3
CDR3 length: 14
CDR3 protein: CSASPSRRTDTQYF
CDR3 DNA: TGCAGTGCTAGCCCATCCCGGCGCACAGATACGCAGTATTTT

clone size: NA
D gene: NA
V gene: TRBV27
J gene: TRBJ2-3
CDR3 length: 14
CDR3 protein: CASSLGLNTDTQYF
CDR3 DNA: TGTGCCAGCAGTTTAGGGCTGAACACAGATACGCAGTATTTT

clone size: once
D gene: NA
V gene: TRBV28
J gene: TRBJ2-6
CDR3 length: 17
CDR3 protein: CASSLGRHTVGANVLTF
CDR3 DNA: TGTGCCAGCAGTTTAGGTAGGCACACGGTTGGGGCCAACGTCCTGACTTTC

clone size: NA
D gene: TRBD2
V gene: TRBV11-2
J gene: TRBJ2-3
CDR3 length: 18
CDR3 protein: CASSLVSTSGRSADTQYF
CDR3 DNA: TGTGCCAGCAGCTTAGTGTCGACTAGCGGGAGGTCCGCAGATACGCAGTATTTT

clone size: few
D gene: TRBD1
V gene: TRBV9
J gene: TRBJ2-3
CDR3 length: 15
CDR3 protein: CASSTRDRAPDTQYF
CDR3 DNA: TGTGCCAGCAGCACGCGGGACAGGGCTCCAGATACGCAGTATTTT

clone size: NA
D gene: NA
V gene: TRBV20-1
J gene: TRBJ2-3
CDR3 length: 15
CDR3 protein: CSARDLGLARDTQYF
CDR3 DNA: TGCAGTGCTAGAGATCTCGGCCTAGCGAGAGATACGCAGTATTTT

clone size: NA
D gene: TRBD2
V gene: TRBV27
J gene: TRBJ2-7
CDR3 length: 13
CDR3 protein: CASSPAGVGEQYF
CDR3 DNA: TGTGCCAGCAGCCCAGCGGGAGTGGGGGAGCAGTACTTC

clone size: NA
D gene: NA
V gene: TRBV7-3
J gene: TRBJ2-3
CDR3 length: 19
CDR3 protein: CASSPYPLTGLGPTDTQYF
CDR3 DNA: TGTGCCAGCAGCCCCTATCCCCTCACAGGGTTGGGACCCACAGATACGCAGTATTTT

clone size: NA
D gene: TRBD1
V gene: TRBV11-1
J gene: TRBJ2-1
CDR3 length: 14
CDR3 protein: CASEATGIRNEQFF
CDR3 DNA: TGTGCTTCCGAGGCGACAGGGATCAGAAATGAGCAGTTCTTC

clone size: NA
D gene: TRBD1
V gene: TRBV4-3
J gene: TRBJ2-2
CDR3 length: 16
CDR3 protein: CASSQEGTVNTGELFF
CDR3 DNA: TGCGCCAGCAGCCAAGAGGGGACAGTGAACACCGGGGAGCTGTTTTTT